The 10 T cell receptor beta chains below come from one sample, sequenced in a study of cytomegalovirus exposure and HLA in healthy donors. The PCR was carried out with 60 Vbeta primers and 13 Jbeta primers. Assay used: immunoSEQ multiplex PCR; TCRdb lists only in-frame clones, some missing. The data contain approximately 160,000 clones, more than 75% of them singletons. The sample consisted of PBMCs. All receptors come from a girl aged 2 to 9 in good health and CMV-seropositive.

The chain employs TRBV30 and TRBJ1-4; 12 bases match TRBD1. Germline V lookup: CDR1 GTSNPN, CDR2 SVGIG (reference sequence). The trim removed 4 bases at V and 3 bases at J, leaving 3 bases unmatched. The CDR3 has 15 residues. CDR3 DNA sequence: TGTGCCTGGACCGGGACAGGGGGCCCTAATGAAAAACTGTTTTTT. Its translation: CAWTGTGGPNEKLFF. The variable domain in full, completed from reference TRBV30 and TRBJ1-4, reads SQTIHQWPATLVQPVGSPLSLECTVEGTSNPNLYWYRQAAGRGLQLLFYSVGIGQISSEVPQNLSASRPQDRQFILSSKKLLLSDSGFYLCAWTGTGGPNEKLFFGSGTQLSVL.

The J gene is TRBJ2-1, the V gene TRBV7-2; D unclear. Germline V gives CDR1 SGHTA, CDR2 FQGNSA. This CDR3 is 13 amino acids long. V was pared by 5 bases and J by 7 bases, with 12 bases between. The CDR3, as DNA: TGTGCCAGCAGCCGCCAGATCTGGAATGAGCAGTTCTTC. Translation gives CASSRQIWNEQFF.

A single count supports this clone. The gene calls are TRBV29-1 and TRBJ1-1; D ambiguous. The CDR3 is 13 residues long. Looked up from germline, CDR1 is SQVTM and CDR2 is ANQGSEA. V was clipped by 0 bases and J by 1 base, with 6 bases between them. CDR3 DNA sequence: TGCAGCGTTGAAGATCCGAGGAACACTGAAGCTTTCTTT. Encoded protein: CSVEDPRNTEAFF.

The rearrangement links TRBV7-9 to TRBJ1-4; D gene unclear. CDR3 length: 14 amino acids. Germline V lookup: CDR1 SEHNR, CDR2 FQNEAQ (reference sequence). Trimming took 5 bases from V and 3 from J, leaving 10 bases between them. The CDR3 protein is CASSRGGANEKLFF. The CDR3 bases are TGTGCCAGCAGCCGAGGCGGGGCTAATGAAAAACTGTTTTTT.

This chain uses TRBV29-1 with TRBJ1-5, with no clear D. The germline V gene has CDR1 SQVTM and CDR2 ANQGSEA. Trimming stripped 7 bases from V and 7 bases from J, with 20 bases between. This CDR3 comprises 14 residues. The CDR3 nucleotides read TGCAGCGCCCTGACTCCGGACTTAGGGCAGCCCCAGCATTTT. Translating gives CSALTPDLGQPQHF.

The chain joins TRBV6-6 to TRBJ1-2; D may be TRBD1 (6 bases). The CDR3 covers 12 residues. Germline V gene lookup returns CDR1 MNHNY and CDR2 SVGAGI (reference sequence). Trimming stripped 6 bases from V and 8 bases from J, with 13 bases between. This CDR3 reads CASSSGTNGYTF. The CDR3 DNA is TGTGCCAGCAGCTCCGGGACAAACGGCTACACCTTC.

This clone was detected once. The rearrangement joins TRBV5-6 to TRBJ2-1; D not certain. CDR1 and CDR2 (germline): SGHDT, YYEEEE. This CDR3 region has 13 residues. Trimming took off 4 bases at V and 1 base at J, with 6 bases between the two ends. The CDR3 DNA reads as TGTGCCAGCAGCCAAACTTCCTACAATGAGCAGTTCTTC. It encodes CASSQTSYNEQFF.

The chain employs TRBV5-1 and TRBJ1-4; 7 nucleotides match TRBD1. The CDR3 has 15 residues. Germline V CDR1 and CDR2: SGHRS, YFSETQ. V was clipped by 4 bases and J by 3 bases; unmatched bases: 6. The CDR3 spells CASSPGTAANEKLFF. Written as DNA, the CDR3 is TGCGCCAGCAGCCCGGGGACAGCAGCTAATGAAAAACTGTTTTTT. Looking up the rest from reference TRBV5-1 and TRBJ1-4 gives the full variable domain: KAGVTQTPRYLIKTRGQQVTLSCSPISGHRSVSWYQQTPGQGLQFLFEYFSETQRNKGNFPGRFSGRQFSNSRSEMNVSTLELGDSALYLCASSPGTAANEKLFFGSGTQLSVL.

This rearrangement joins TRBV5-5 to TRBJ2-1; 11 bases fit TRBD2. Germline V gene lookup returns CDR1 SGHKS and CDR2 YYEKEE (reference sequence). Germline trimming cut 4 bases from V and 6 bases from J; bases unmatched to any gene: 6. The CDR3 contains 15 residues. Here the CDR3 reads CASSPPLAGGNEQFF. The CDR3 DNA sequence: TGTGCCAGCAGCCCACCCCTAGCGGGAGGCAATGAGCAGTTCTTC.

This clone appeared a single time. The CDR3 is CSARAREGYTF. The CDR3 DNA sequence: TGCAGTGCTAGAGCGAGGGAAGGCTACACCTTC. J is TRBJ1-2 and V is TRBV20-1; D is unclear. With 1 base removed from V and 8 bases from J, the gap between germline ends came to 8 bases. Looked up from germline, CDR1 is DFQATT and CDR2 is SNEGSKA (reference sequence). The CDR3 runs to 11 residues.